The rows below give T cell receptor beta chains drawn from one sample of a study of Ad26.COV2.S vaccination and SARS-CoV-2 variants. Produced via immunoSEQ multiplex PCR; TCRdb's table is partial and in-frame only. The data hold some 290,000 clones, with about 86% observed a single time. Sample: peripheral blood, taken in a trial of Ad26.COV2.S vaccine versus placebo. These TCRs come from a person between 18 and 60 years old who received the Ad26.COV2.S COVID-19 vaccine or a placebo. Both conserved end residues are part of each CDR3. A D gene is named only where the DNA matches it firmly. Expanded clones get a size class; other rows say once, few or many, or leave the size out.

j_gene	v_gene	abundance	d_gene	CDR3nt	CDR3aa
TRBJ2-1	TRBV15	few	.	TGTGCCACCAGAGACGGGGACTCCTACAATGAGCAGTTCTTC	CATRDGDSYNEQFF
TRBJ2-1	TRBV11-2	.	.	TGTGCCAGCAGCTTAGACCTTCGGGGGGCCGGTTACAATGAGCAGTTCTTC	CASSLDLRGAGYNEQFF
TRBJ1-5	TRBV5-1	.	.	TGCGCCAGCAGCTTGGGCAGTTCTAGCAATCAGCCCCAGCATTTT	CASSLGSSSNQPQHF
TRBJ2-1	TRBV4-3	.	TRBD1	TGCGCCAGCAGCTCGGGACAGGCCTACAATGAGCAGTTCTTC	CASSSGQAYNEQFF
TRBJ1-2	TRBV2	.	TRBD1	TGTGCCAGCAGTCCCTCGACAGGGACCTATGGCTACACCTTC	CASSPSTGTYGYTF
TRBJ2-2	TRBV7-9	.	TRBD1	TGTGCCAGCAGACCAGGACAGGGACCTCGGGGGGAGCTGTTTTTT	CASRPGQGPRGELFF
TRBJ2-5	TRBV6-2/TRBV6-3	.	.	TGTGCCAGCAGCCGCCCCGAGGGGACCCAGTACTTC	CASSRPEGTQYF
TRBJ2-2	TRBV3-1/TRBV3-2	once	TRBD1	TGTGCCAGCGGCGACAGGGGGCCCACCGGGGAGCTGTTTTTT	CASGDRGPTGELFF
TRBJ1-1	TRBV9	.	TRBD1	TGTGCCAGCAGTCGGACAGGGGGGCGAGAAGCTTTCTTT	CASSRTGGREAFF
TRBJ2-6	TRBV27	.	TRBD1	TGTGCCAGCAGTGGACAGGGGGCTCCAGGGGCCAACGTCCTGACTTTC	CASSGQGAPGANVLTF
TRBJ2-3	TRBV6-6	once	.	TGTGCCAGCAGCTTACCTGGCACAGATACGCAGTATTTT	CASSLPGTDTQYF
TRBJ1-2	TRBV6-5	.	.	TGTGCCAGCAGTCGAAGGTGGAGTTATGGCTACACCTTC	CASSRRWSYGYTF
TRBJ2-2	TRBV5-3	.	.	TGTGCCAGAAGCCACCACCAGCTGAATCAGGGACTGCCGAACACCGGGGAGCTGTTTTTT	CARSHHQLNQGLPNTGELFF
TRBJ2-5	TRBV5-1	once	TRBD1	TGCGCCAGCAGCTTGGAGGGACAGCGGGAGACCCAGTACTTC	CASSLEGQRETQYF
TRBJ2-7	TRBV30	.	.	TGTGCCTGCCGAACTCTCTCAGGGGCCTACGAGCAGTACTTC	CACRTLSGAYEQYF
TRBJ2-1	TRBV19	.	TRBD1	TGTGCCAGTAAAGCGGACAGGGGGCTCAACAATGAGCAGTTCTTC	CASKADRGLNNEQFF
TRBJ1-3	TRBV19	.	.	TGTGCCAGTAGTATGGGACACCCGATCTCTGGAAACACCATATATTTT	CASSMGHPISGNTIYF
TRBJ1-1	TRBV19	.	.	TGTGCCAGTAGTATTTTAGATGGCACTGAAGCTTTCTTT	CASSILDGTEAFF
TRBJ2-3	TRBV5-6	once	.	TGTGCCAGCAGCGCGGGACGGCTAAAACTCACAGATACGCAGTATTTT	CASSAGRLKLTDTQYF
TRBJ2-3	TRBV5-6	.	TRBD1	TGTGCCAGCAGCTTGGGGGACAGGGGTAAAGATACGCAGTATTTT	CASSLGDRGKDTQYF
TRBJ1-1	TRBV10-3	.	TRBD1	TGTGCCATCAGGGATAGGACAGGGGCTGACACTGAAGCTTTCTTT	CAIRDRTGADTEAFF
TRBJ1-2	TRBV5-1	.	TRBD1	TGCGCCAGCAGGGAAGGTACAGGGGGCTATGGCTACACCTTC	CASREGTGGYGYTF
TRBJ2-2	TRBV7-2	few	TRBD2	TGTGCCAGCAGCTTGATAGCGGGTGGCCGTAACACCGGGGAGCTGTTTTTT	CASSLIAGGRNTGELFF
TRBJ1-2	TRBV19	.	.	TGTGCCAGTCACCCCGGGGGTTATGGCTACACCTTC	CASHPGGYGYTF
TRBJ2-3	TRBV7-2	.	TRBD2	TGTGCCAGCAGCTCGGGACTAGCGGGGGGCGGGGATACGCAGTATTTT	CASSSGLAGGGDTQYF
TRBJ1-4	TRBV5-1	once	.	TGCGCCAGCAGCTTGGGGCAGGGTTATGAAAAACTGTTTTTT	CASSLGQGYEKLFF
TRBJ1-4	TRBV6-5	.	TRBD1	TGTGCCAGCAGTTTCACCGGACAGGGAGGTGAAAAACTGTTTTTT	CASSFTGQGGEKLFF
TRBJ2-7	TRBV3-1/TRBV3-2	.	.	TGTGCCAGCAGCCAGGAGGGAGGGGGCGAGCAGTACTTC	CASSQEGGGEQYF
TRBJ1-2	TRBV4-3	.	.	TGCGCCAGCAGCCAAGAGCTCCTCGGCGGGGGTGGCTACACCTTC	CASSQELLGGGGYTF
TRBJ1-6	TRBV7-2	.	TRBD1	TGTGCCAGCAGCTTGGGGAGGTACAGGGGAATCAATAATTCACCCCTCCACTTT	CASSLGRYRGINNSPLHF
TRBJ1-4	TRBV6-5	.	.	TGTGCCAGCAGTCCCGACCGAGACGGGGAAAAACTGTTTTTT	CASSPDRDGEKLFF
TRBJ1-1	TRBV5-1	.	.	TGCGCCAGCAGCAGAACCACCCTGAACACTGAAGCTTTCTTT	CASSRTTLNTEAFF
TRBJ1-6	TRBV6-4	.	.	TGTGCCAGCAGTATGGGGAATTCACCCCTCCACTTT	CASSMGNSPLHF
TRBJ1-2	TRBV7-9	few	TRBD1	TGTGCCAGCAGACCAGGACAGGGACGAGGCTACACCTTC	CASRPGQGRGYTF
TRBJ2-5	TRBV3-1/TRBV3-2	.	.	TGTGCCAGCAGCCAAATGGCGGGTTTGTACCAAGAGACCCAGTACTTC	CASSQMAGLYQETQYF
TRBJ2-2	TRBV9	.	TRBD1	TGTGCCAGCAGCGTAGTGGACAGGGGGGCCACCGGGGAGCTGTTTTTT	CASSVVDRGATGELFF
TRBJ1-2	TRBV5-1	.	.	TGCGCCAGCAGCTTGGTGCAGGGCAATGGCTACACCTTC	CASSLVQGNGYTF
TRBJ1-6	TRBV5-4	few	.	TGTGCCAGCAGCTTGGGGGGATCTGGGAGGTATAATTCACCCCTCCACTTT	CASSLGGSGRYNSPLHF
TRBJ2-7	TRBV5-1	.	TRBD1	TGCGCCAGCAGCTTGGGCAACAGGGGGTCAACCTACGAGCAGTACTTC	CASSLGNRGSTYEQYF